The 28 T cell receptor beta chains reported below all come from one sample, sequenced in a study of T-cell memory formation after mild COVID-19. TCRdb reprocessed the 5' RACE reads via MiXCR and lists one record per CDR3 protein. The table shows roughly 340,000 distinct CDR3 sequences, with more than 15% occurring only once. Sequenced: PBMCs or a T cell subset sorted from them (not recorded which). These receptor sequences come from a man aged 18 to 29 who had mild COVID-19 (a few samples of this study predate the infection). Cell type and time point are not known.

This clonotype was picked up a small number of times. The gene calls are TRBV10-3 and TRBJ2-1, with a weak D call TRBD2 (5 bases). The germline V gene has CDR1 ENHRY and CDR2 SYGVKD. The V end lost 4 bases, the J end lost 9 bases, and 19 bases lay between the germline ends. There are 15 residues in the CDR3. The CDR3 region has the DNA TGTGCCATCAGTGTAGGGAGCGCCGATGGAGGTGAGCAGTTCTTC. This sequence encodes CAISVGSADGGEQFF.

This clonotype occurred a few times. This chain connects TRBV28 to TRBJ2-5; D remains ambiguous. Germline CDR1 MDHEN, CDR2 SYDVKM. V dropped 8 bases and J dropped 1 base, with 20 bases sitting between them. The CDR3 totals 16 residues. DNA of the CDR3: TGTGCCAGCTCCCTAAATGTGCAGGCCCTCCAAGAGACCCAGTACTTC. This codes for CASSLNVQALQETQYF.

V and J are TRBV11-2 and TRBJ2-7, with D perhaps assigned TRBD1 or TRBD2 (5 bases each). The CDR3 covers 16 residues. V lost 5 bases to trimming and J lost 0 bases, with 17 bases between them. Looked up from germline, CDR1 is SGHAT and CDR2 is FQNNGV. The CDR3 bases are TGTGCCAGCAGCCCCTTGAGGGGCCCGAGCTCCTACGAGCAGTACTTC. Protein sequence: CASSPLRGPSSYEQYF.

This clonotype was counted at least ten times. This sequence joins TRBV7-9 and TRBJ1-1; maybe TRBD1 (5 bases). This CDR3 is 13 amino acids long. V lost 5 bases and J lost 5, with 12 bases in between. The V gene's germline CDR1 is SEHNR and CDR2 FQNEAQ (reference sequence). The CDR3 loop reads CASSLSGFTEAFF. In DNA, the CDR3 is TGTGCCAGCAGCCTATCAGGGTTTACTGAAGCTTTCTTT.

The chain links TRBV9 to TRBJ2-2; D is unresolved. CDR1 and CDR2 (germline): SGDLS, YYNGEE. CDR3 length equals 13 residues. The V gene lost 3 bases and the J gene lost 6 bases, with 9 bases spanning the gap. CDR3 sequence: CASSGTYPGELFF. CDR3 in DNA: TGTGCCAGCAGCGGTACCTACCCCGGGGAGCTGTTTTTT.

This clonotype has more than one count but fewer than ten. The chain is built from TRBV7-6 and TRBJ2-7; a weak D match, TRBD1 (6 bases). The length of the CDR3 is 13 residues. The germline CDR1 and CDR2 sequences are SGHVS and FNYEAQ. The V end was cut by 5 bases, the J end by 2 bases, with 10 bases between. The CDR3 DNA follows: TGTGCCAGCAGCCGGACAGAGGCCTACGAGCAGTACTTC. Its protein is CASSRTEAYEQYF.

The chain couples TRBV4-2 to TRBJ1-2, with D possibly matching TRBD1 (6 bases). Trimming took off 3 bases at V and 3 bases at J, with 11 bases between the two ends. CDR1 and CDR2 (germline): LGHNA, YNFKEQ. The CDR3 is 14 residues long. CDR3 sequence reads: CASSHRGEDYGYTF. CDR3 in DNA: TGTGCCAGCAGCCACAGGGGTGAAGACTATGGCTACACCTTC.

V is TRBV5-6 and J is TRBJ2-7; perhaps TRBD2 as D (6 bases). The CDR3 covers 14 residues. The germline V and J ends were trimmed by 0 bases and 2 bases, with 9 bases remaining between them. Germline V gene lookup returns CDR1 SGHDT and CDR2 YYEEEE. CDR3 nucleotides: TGTGCCAGCAGCTTGGGACTAGTTCCCTACGAGCAGTACTTC. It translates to CASSLGLVPYEQYF.

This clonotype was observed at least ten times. DNA for the CDR3: TGTGCCAGCAGCTTAACTAGCGGGGGAGGAGATACGCAGTATTTT. It codes for CASSLTSGGGDTQYF. This chain connects TRBV7-3 to TRBJ2-3; 9 bases align to TRBD2. This CDR3 has 15 residues. Germline CDR1 reads SGHTA; CDR2 reads FQGTGA. The J segment lost 5 bases and the V segment lost 0 bases, leaving 3 bases of the junction unmatched.

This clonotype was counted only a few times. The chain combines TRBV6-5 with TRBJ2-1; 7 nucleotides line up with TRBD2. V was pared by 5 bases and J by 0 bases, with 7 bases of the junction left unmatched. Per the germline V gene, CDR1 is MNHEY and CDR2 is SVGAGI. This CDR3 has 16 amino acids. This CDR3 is CASSRGGVSSYNEQFF. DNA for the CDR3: TGTGCCAGCAGTCGTGGGGGGGTCAGCTCCTACAATGAGCAGTTCTTC.

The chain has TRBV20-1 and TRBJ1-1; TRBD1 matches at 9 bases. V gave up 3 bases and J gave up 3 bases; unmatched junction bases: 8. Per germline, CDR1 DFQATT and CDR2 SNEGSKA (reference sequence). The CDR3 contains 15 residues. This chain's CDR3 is CSASTGGDLDTEAFF. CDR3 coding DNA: TGCAGTGCTAGTACAGGGGGCGACTTGGACACTGAAGCTTTCTTT.

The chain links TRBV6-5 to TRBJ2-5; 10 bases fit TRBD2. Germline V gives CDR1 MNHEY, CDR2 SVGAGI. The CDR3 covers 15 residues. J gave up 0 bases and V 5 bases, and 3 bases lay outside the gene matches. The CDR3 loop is CASSRTSGYQETQYF. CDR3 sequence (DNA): TGTGCCAGCAGTCGGACTAGCGGCTACCAAGAGACCCAGTACTTC.

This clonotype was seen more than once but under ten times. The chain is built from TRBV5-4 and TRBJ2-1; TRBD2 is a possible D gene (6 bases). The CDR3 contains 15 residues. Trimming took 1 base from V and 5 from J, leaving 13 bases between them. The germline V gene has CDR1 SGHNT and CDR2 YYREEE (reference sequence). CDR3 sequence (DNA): TGTGCCAGCAGCTTGATCGGGACTTACGACAATGAGCAGTTCTTC. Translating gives CASSLIGTYDNEQFF.

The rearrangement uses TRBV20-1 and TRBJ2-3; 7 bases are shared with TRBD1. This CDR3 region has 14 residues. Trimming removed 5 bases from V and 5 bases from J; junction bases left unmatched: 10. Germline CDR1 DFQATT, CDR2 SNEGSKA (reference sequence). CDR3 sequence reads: CSAGGQAAGDTQYF. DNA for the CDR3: TGCAGTGCTGGCGGACAGGCGGCGGGAGATACGCAGTATTTT.

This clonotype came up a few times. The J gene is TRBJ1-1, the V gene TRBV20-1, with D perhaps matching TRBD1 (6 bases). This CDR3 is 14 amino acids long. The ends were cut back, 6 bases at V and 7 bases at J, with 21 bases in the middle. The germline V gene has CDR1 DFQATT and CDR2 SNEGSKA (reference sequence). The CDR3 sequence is CSAPEGGKDLEAFF. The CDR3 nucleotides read TGCAGTGCCCCGGAGGGGGGGAAGGACCTTGAAGCTTTCTTT.

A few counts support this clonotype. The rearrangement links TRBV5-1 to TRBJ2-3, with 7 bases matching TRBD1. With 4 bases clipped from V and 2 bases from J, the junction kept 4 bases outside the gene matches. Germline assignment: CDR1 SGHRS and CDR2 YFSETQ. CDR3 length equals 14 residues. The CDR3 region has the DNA TGCGCCAGCAGCCAGGGACAGAACACAGATACGCAGTATTTT. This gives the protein CASSQGQNTDTQYF.

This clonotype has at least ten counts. As DNA, the CDR3 is TGTGCCAGCAGTCCCTGGCGAGGTGAGCAGTTCTTC. Translation: CASSPWRGEQFF. The gene calls are TRBV6-5 and TRBJ2-1; D is uncertain. CDR3 length: 12 residues. The germline V gene has CDR1 MNHEY and CDR2 SVGAGI. V lost 5 bases and J lost 9, with 11 bases in between.

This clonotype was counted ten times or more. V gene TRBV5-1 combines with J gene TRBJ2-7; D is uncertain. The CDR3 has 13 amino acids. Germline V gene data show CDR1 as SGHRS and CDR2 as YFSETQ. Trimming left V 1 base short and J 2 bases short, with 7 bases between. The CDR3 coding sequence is TGCGCCAGCAGCTTGCTAGGTGCCTACGAGCAGTACTTC. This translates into CASSLLGAYEQYF.

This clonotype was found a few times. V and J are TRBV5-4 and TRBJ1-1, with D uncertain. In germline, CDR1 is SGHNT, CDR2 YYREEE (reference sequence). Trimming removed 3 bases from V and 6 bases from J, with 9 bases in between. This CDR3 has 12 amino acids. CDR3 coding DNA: TGTGCCAGCAGCTCCCCCCAGGCTGAAGCTTTCTTT. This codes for CASSSPQAEAFF.

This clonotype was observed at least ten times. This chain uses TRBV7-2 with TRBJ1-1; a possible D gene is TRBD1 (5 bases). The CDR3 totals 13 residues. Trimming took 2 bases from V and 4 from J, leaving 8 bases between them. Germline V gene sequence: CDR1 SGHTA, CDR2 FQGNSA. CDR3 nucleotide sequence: TGTGCCAGCAGCTTAACGGGGGGCACTGAAGCTTTCTTT. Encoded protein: CASSLTGGTEAFF.

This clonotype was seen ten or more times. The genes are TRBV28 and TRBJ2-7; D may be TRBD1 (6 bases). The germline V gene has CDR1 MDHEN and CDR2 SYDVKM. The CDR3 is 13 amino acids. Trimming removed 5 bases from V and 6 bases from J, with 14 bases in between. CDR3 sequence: CASSPIGTPEQYV. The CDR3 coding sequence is TGTGCCAGCAGTCCAATCGGGACACCCGAGCAGTACGTC.

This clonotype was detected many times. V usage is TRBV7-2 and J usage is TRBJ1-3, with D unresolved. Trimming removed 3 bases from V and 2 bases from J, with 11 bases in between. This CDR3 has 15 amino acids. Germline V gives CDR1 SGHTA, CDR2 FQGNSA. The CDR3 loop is CASSFQFGAGNTIYF. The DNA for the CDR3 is TGTGCCAGCAGCTTCCAGTTTGGGGCTGGAAACACCATATATTTT.

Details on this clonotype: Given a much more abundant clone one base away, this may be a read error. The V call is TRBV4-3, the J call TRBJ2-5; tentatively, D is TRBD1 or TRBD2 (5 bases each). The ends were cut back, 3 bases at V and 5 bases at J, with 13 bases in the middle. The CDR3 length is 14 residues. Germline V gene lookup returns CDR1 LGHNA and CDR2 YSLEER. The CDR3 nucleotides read TGCGCCAGCAGCCACGCCGGTTGGGGGGAGACCCAGTACTTC. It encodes CASSHAGWGETQYF.

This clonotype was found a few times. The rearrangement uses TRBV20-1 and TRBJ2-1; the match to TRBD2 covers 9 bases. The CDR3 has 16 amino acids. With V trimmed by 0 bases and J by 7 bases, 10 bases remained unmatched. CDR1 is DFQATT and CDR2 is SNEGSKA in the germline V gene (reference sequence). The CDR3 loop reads CSARDRIQRGVNEQFF. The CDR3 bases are TGCAGTGCTAGAGATCGTATACAGCGGGGGGTTAATGAGCAGTTCTTC.

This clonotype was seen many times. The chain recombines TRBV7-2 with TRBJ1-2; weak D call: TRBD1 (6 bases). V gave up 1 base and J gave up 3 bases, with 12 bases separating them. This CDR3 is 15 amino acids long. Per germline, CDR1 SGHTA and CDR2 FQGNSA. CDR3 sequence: CASSLVMTGYYGYTF. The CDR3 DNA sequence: TGTGCCAGCAGCTTAGTCATGACAGGATACTATGGCTACACCTTC.

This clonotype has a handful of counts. This CDR3 reads CSVVPGGTEAFF. The CDR3 DNA follows: TGCAGCGTTGTACCAGGGGGCACTGAAGCTTTCTTT. The chain carries TRBV29-1 and TRBJ1-1; TRBD1 aligns across 7 bases. Germline V gene lookup returns CDR1 SQVTM and CDR2 ANQGSEA. The CDR3 length is 12 residues. V trimming: 4 bases; J trimming: 4 bases; junction bases outside the gene matches: 3.

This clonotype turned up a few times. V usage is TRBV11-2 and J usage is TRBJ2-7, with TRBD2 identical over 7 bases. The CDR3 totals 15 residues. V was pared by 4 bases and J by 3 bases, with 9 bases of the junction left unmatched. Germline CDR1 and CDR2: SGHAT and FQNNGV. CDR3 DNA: TGTGCCAGCAGCTCGAGCCTGGGGGGGGGCTACGAGCAGTACTTC. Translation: CASSSSLGGGYEQYF.

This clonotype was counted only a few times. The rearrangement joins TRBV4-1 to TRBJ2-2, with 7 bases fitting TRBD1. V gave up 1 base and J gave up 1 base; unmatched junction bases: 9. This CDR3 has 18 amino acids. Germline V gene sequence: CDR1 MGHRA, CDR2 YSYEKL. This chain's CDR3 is CASSQGWGTAENTGELFF. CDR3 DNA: TGCGCCAGCAGCCAAGGTTGGGGGACAGCTGAGAACACCGGGGAGCTGTTTTTT.